Below, one TCR beta chain is given with its context. Other DNA sequences from this sample encode an identical CDR3 as well. This entry belongs to a study of blood T cell repertoires in COVID-19. Turning to the study itself: Some COVID-19 samples were acute and others convalescent; all came from the United States, Italy and Spain. T cells, B-cell-depleted T cells, or PBMCs supplied cDNA or gDNA.

In the original workflow: Nucleated cell number was recorded as an estimate derived from reference gene primer amplification. Repertoires were generated with immunoSEQ multiplex PCR, while TCRdb's copy carries only in-frame clones and drops some. Clonal size and the V and J genes are those of that table, whereas D and trimming came from the DNA. The data show fewer than 120,000 clones, 76% seen once. This clonotype was obtained from a woman aged 80 or older with acute or convalescent COVID-19. The sample consisted of peripheral blood.

The CDR3 DNA follows: TGTGCCAGCAGCCAAGTAGGGGGTAGCACCGGGGAGCTGTTTTTT. Translated: CASSQVGGSTGELFF. V usage is TRBV4-2 and J usage is TRBJ2-2; D is perhaps TRBD1 (6 bases). Germline CDR1 reads LGHNA; CDR2 reads YNFKEQ. CDR3 length: 15 residues. Trimming cost V 1 base and J 4 bases, with 10 bases left between them.